The subject of this entry is one T cell receptor (beta chain). This clone has just one count. Its antigen is not yet known. Base qualities are not provided; no much larger clone lies one nucleotide away. Trimming removed 3 bases from V and 5 bases from J; the gene matches leave 30 bases unexplained. The CDR3 covers 24 residues, taking in both the cysteine and the phenylalanine. This entry keeps only the CDR3 DNA: 72 bases, framed from base 1. Taken from the germline V gene (reference sequence), the CDR1 and CDR2 loops are LGHDT and YNNKEL. The sample originates from a study of T cell responses to AZD1222 COVID-19 vaccine (dated by TCRdb to the early 2020s). Background on the whole study: TCR sequencing covered 233 trial participants: 200 to 210 given two doses of AZD1222 and around 26 given two doses of MenACWY control vaccine. Enrollment into the trials was organized by age into subgroups of 18-55, 56-69 and 70-plus years, and those subgroups contained roughly 140, 27 and 60 TCR-sequenced participants, respectively. The investigation overall reported the following: Reportedly, close to half of the unique spike-specific TCRs recognized epitopes lying outside the regions that are mutated in the B.1.351 and B.1.1.7 variants. Participants were mostly white British, with more females than males. The authors suggested clonal diversity may have been underestimated. The 56-69-year group was small, and its depth increase did not reach significance, likely because of low power. CD4 TCRs associated with the vaccine covered the entire spike protein, and the dominant responses were in regions 160-218 and 743-854. Because no day 14 peak-response samples were available, repertoires were characterized only after the peak T cell response. After two AZD1222 doses, spike-specific TCR breadth and depth were significantly higher than at day 0 and than in MenACWY recipients. Conclusions about previously exposed vaccinees were limited because only a handful of AZD1222 recipients were SARS-CoV-2 seropositive at baseline.

In the paper's terms, the time point label means: about 28 days (+/-7) after the second vaccine dose. AZD1222 recipients given second doses at about 4 weeks or at about 12 weeks were pooled, since spike-specific TCR depth and breadth were not found to differ between the two schedules. Vaccinee samples came from UK trials COV001 and COV002, including a single-blind randomized controlled phase 2/3 trial of AZD1222 (ChAdOx1 nCoV-19) in healthy adults. For TCRbeta chain sequencing, PBMC samples were collected from trial participants at day 0 and at day 28 after the second dose. The CDR3 regions of human TCRbeta chains were analyzed by immunosequencing. The study's processing was this. TCRs in the repertoires were matched against a reference library of SARS-CoV-2-specific TCRs that had been generated with the MIRA antigen-specificity platform. Breadth was defined as the fraction of unique TCRs that were SARS-CoV-2-associated. Depth was defined as the fraction of total T cells that were SARS-CoV-2-associated. Using the MIRA data, each spike-specific TCR was assigned both to the spike region to which the TCR was reactive and to a CD4 or CD8 class. Log10-transformed breadth and depth values were compared by one-way ANOVA with Sidak's multiple comparisons tests. TCRdb mirrors the immuneACCESS table, restricted to in-frame sequences. Some clones are absent from its copies; in checked studies, under half trace to an unresolved V gene, and the reason for the others is unknown. V, J and clone size derive from that table, while D and trimming were established from the DNA sequence. This sample is represented by about 120,000 clones; roughly 84% of them were singletons. The ten largest clonotypes hold approximately 16% of the sample.

The chain was built from TRBV3-1 (or the pseudogene TRBV3-2) and TRBJ2-1; a stretch of 11 junction bases matches TRBD2. The source was peripheral blood, collected 28 days after the second AZD1222 dose. This sequence originates from an adult who received the AZD1222 COVID-19 vaccine. CDR3 sequence: CASSQVHLAGGLEHSSLRNNEQFF. Read as DNA, the sequence is TGTGCCAGCAGCCAGGTACACTTAGCGGGGGGGCTCGAGCATTCGAGTCTTCGTAACAATGAGCAGTTCTTC.